The next 20 T cell receptor beta chains were all read from a single sample in a study of shared clonotypes between healthy human individuals. The data were produced by immunoSEQ multiplex PCR, yet TCRdb's version contains in-frame clones alone and is incomplete. In the table there are 850,000 to 1,200,000 clones, about 74% of which are singletons. The source material was memory CD4+ T cells sorted from blood. Subset in this sample: CD45RA-negative fraction. These receptors all stem from a man aged 18 to 29 in good health.

This clone was detected only a few times. The chain links TRBV18 to TRBJ1-5, with D unresolved. The V and J ends lost 4 bases and 4 bases respectively, with 11 bases between them. CDR3 length: 14 residues. In germline, CDR1 is KGHSH, CDR2 LQKENI. CDR3 residues: CASSLSDQNQPQHF. In DNA, the CDR3 is TGTGCCAGCTCACTTAGCGATCAAAATCAGCCCCAGCATTTT.

Comments on this clone: Other DNA sequences in this sample translate to the same CDR3. The rearrangement joins TRBV6-6 to TRBJ1-1; weak D call: TRBD1 (5 bases). The CDR3 covers 14 residues. Trimming took off 2 bases at V and 0 bases at J, with 7 bases between the two ends. In germline, CDR1 is MNHNY, CDR2 SVGAGI (reference sequence). CDR3 sequence reads: CASSYRGLNTEAFF. The CDR3 bases are TGTGCCAGCAGTTACAGGGGATTGAACACTGAAGCTTTCTTT.

V usage is TRBV20-1 and J usage is TRBJ2-5; no definite D call. This CDR3 is built from 11 residues. Germline values: CDR1 DFQATT, CDR2 SNEGSKA (reference sequence). CDR3 sequence (DNA): TGCAGCCGAGTGTACCAAGAGACCCAGTACTTC. Its protein product is CSRVYQETQYF.

This chain uses TRBV29-1 with TRBJ2-5, with TRBD1 matching over 8 bases. The trim removed 0 bases at V and 4 bases at J, leaving 10 bases unmatched. Germline loops: CDR1 SQVTM, CDR2 ANQGSEA. The CDR3 covers 16 residues. CDR3 in amino acids: CSVEDSGSGGRETQYF. CDR3 bases: TGCAGCGTTGAAGATTCCGGTTCAGGGGGCCGAGAGACCCAGTACTTC. The whole variable domain, filled in from reference TRBV29-1 and TRBJ2-5, reads SAVISQKPSRDICQRGTSLTIQCQVDSQVTMMFWYRQQPGQSLTLIATANQGSEATYESGFVIDKFPISRPNLTFSTLTVSNMSPEDSSIYLCSVEDSGSGGRETQYFGPGTRLLVL.

V is TRBV7-8 and J is TRBJ2-2, with 8 bases lining up with TRBD2. J was trimmed by 3 bases and V by 5 bases; bases with no gene match: 8. The CDR3 is 16 amino acids. Germline lookup yields CDR1 SGHVS and CDR2 FQNEAQ. DNA for the CDR3: TGTGCCAGCAGCCCGGCGGGGGGCATGGACACCGGGGAGCTGTTTTTT. It translates to CASSPAGGMDTGELFF.

The chain uses TRBV6-4 and TRBJ2-1, with 10 bases identical to TRBD2. The CDR3 loop spans 15 amino acids. The ends lost 4 bases at V and 6 bases at J; junction bases unmatched: 6. Germline CDR1 and CDR2: MRHNA and SNTAGT. CDR3 bases: TGTGCCAGCAGTGTAAAACTAGCGGGGACCAATGAGCAGTTCTTC. It yields the protein CASSVKLAGTNEQFF.

The rearrangement uses TRBV19 and TRBJ1-2, with 7 bases identical to TRBD1. Germline values: CDR1 LNHDA, CDR2 SQIVND (reference sequence). V lost 2 bases to trimming and J lost 4 bases; unmatched junction nucleotides: 4. This CDR3 comprises 14 residues. CDR3 sequence: CASSINRGSYGYTF. CDR3 nucleotides: TGTGCCAGTAGTATAAACAGGGGTTCCTATGGCTACACCTTC.

The chain recombines TRBV7-6 with TRBJ2-5; D is unclear. There are 15 residues in the CDR3. Trimming pared 4 bases from V and 1 base from J, leaving 13 bases between. Germline CDR1 is SGHVS and CDR2 is FNYEAQ. DNA for the CDR3: TGTGCCAGCAGCTCCCGACCCTCCGCCCAAGAGACCCAGTACTTC. Translated: CASSSRPSAQETQYF.

The chain is built from TRBV6-8 and TRBJ2-3; D is uncertain. The CDR3 covers 17 residues. The V end lost 2 bases, the J end lost 1 base, and 16 bases lay between the germline ends. The V gene's germline CDR1 is MNHGY and CDR2 SAAAGT. The CDR3 DNA is TGTGCCAGCAGTTACACCTGCCCCCTGGCTTGCACAGATACGCAGTATTTT. It yields the protein CASSYTCPLACTDTQYF.

The J gene is TRBJ2-7, the V gene TRBV6-1; D is possibly TRBD2 (7 bases). In germline, CDR1 is MNHNS, CDR2 SASEGT. The CDR3 runs to 17 residues. Trimming pared 2 bases from V and 2 bases from J, leaving 19 bases between. The CDR3 DNA reads as TGTGCCAGCAGTGAATATGGGGGGGCACTCCCACCCTACGAGCAGTACTTC. The encoded protein is CASSEYGGALPPYEQYF.

This chain links TRBV4-3 with TRBJ2-3; tentatively, D is TRBD1 or TRBD2 (6 bases each). The CDR3 sequence is 15 residues long. Between the trimmed V and J ends, which lost 9 bases and 2 bases, there was a span of 18 bases. Looked up from germline, CDR1 is LGHNA and CDR2 is YSLEER. CDR3 in DNA: TGCGCCAGTGCGGAGGGGGGAATTGACACAGATACGCAGTATTTT. Protein product: CASAEGGIDTDTQYF.

The J gene is TRBJ2-1, the V gene TRBV6-5; D uncertain. There are 14 residues in the CDR3. Germline CDR1 is MNHEY and CDR2 is SVGAGI. V dropped 5 bases and J dropped 5 bases, with 13 bases sitting between them. The CDR3 spells CASSRPAAHNEQFF. CDR3 nucleotides: TGTGCCAGCAGTAGGCCGGCGGCCCACAATGAGCAGTTCTTC.

The genes are TRBV5-8 and TRBJ1-4, with 10 bases lining up with TRBD1. Germline V gene lookup returns CDR1 SGHTS and CDR2 YDEGEE. J was trimmed by 7 bases and V by 3 bases; bases with no gene match: 3. The CDR3 spans 14 residues. As DNA, the CDR3 is TGTGCCAGCAGCTCCGGGACAGGGGTTGAAAAACTGTTTTTT. As protein: CASSSGTGVEKLFF.

The chain carries TRBV5-1 and TRBJ2-7, with 8 nucleotides matching TRBD2. V gave up 5 bases and J gave up 5 bases; unmatched junction bases: 6. In germline, CDR1 is SGHRS, CDR2 YFSETQ. CDR3 length: 13 amino acids. CDR3: CASRRGEENEQYF. In DNA, the CDR3 is TGCGCCAGCAGGCGGGGGGAGGAAAACGAGCAGTACTTC. The full variable domain, in which reference TRBV5-1 and TRBJ2-7 provide the parts outside the CDR3, is KAGVTQTPRYLIKTRGQQVTLSCSPISGHRSVSWYQQTPGQGLQFLFEYFSETQRNKGNFPGRFSGRQFSNSRSEMNVSTLELGDSALYLCASRRGEENEQYFGPGTRLTVT.

Points on this clone: An end of the junction differs from the germline gene, which may be a read error. The V and J genes are TRBV6-1 and TRBJ1-5, with 9 bases identical to TRBD1. Germline-derived CDR1 and CDR2 are MNHNS and SASEGT. This CDR3 spans 16 amino acids. The CDR3 DNA is TGTGCCAGCAGTGAAGGGACAGGGGCGAGCAGTCAGCCCCAGCATTTT. It is translated as CASSEGTGASSQPQHF.

There are many counts of this clone. This chain joins TRBV5-8 and TRBJ2-1; D gene uncertain. V was shortened by 4 bases and J by 4 bases, with 6 bases between the two germline ends. The length of the CDR3 is 12 residues. The V gene's germline CDR1 is SGHTS and CDR2 YDEGEE. CDR3 sequence reads: CASSLQYNEQFF. The CDR3 DNA follows: TGTGCCAGCAGCCTCCAGTACAATGAGCAGTTCTTC.

As regards this clone: The sample has other DNA sequences that encode this CDR3 too. The genes are TRBV19 and TRBJ2-2; perhaps TRBD2 as D (5 bases). Germline CDR1 LNHDA, CDR2 SQIVND (reference sequence). Trimming took off 1 base at V and 5 bases at J, with 5 bases between the two ends. CDR3 length equals 13 residues. The CDR3 reads CASSIGTTGELFF. CDR3 bases: TGTGCCAGTAGTATAGGGACTACCGGGGAGCTGTTTTTT.

Many counts were recorded for this clone. This chain joins TRBV7-2 and TRBJ2-7, with a weak D call TRBD2 (5 bases). The CDR3 contains 13 residues. Looked up from germline, CDR1 is SGHTA and CDR2 is FQGNSA. The V end was cut by 1 base, the J end by 9 bases, with 13 bases between. The DNA for the CDR3 is TGTGCCAGCAGCTTAGGGGGTGACGCGGGGCAGTACTTC. It encodes CASSLGGDAGQYF.

The chain uses TRBV6-5 and TRBJ2-3, with D unclear. The germline V gene has CDR1 MNHEY and CDR2 SVGAGI. CDR3 length equals 13 residues. Trimming shortened V by 0 bases and J by 6 bases, and 7 bases separated the two germline ends. Here the CDR3 DNA reads TGTGCCAGCAGTTACTCAGGGTCGGATACGCAGTATTTT. This gives the protein CASSYSGSDTQYF.

This clone was counted between two and nine times. The chain recombines TRBV10-3 with TRBJ2-1; unclear D gene. V was clipped by 7 bases and J by 3 bases, with 13 bases between them. Looked up from germline, CDR1 is ENHRY and CDR2 is SYGVKD. This CDR3 has 14 amino acids. CDR3 DNA: TGTGCCATCAAGGGTGACTCACACTACAATGAGCAGTTCTTC. As protein: CAIKGDSHYNEQFF.